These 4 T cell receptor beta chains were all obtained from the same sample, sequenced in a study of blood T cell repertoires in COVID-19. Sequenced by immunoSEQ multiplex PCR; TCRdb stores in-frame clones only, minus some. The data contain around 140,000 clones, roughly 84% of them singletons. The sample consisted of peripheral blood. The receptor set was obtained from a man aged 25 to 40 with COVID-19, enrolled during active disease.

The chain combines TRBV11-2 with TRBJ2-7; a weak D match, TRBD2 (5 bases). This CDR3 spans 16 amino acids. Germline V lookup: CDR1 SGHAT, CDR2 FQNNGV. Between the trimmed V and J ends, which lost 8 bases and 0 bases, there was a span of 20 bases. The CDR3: CASSPLTRSRSYEQYF. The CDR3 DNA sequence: TGTGCCAGCTCCCCCTTAACTAGATCCCGCTCCTACGAGCAGTACTTC.

CDR3 protein: CASSEIRGAGELFF. The CDR3, as DNA: TGTGCCAGCAGTGAAATAAGGGGCGCCGGGGAGCTGTTTTTT. The rearrangement joins TRBV2 to TRBJ2-2; weak D call: TRBD1 (5 bases). Germline CDR1 SNHLY, CDR2 FYNNEI. This CDR3 has 14 residues. The V and J ends lost 2 bases and 6 bases respectively, with 10 bases between them.

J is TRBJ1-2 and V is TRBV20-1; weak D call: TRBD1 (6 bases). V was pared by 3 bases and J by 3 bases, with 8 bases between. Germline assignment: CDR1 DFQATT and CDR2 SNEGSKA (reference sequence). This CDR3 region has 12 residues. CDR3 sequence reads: CSASYRDYGYTF. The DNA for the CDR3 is TGCAGTGCTAGTTACAGGGACTATGGCTACACCTTC.

DNA of the CDR3: TGTGCCACCAGTGGGGCTAGCAGCTGGATAAAAGAGACCCAGTACTTC. It translates to CATSGASSWIKETQYF. The chain is built from TRBV24-1 and TRBJ2-5, with D tentatively TRBD2 (5 bases). This CDR3 is 16 amino acids long. The germline V and J ends were trimmed by 5 bases and 3 bases, with 18 bases remaining between them. In germline, CDR1 is KGHDR, CDR2 SFDVKD.